This T cell receptor beta chain was captured by sequencing in a study of blood T cell repertoires in COVID-19. Per the germline V gene, CDR1 is KGHSH and CDR2 is LQKENI. The CDR3 totals 14 residues. For this clone: A read error may produce the germline difference seen at one junction end. This sample includes further DNA sequences coding for the same CDR3.

Sequencing was performed with immunoSEQ multiplex PCR; in TCRdb, only in-frame clones are kept and a portion is missing. The table includes approximately 100,000 clones, around 85% detected once. The clonotype was recovered from a man aged 65-85 years with active or convalescent COVID-19. Sequencing was performed on peripheral blood. The V gene is TRBV18, the J gene TRBJ1-1, with a possible D match to TRBD1 (6 bases). The chain's CDR3 is CASSPQGGNTEAFF. The CDR3 bases are TGTGCCAGCTCGCCACAGGGAGGGAACACTGAAGCTTTCTTT.